This TCR beta chain was sequenced for a study of OX40 agonist ivuxolimab in advanced cancers. Across the study: Ivuxolimab is a fully human IgG2 antibody that activates OX40 (CD134). Patients were dosed intravenously with ivuxolimab at 0.01 to 10 mg/kg every 2 weeks.

Here immunoSEQ multiplex PCR was the method, and the copy in TCRdb shows in-frame clones only, minus some. The sample consists of just over 80,000 clones, roughly 91% of them appearing once. Between the trimmed V and J ends, which lost 4 bases and 1 base, there was a span of 13 bases. CDR1 and CDR2 (germline): MNHNS, SASEGT. The CDR3 sequence is 15 residues long. The J gene is TRBJ1-1, the V gene TRBV6-1; D is perhaps TRBD1 (6 bases). The TCR was taken from an adult with an advanced solid tumor such as melanoma, head and neck, liver or kidney cancer. The sequencing here drew on CD4+ or CD8+ T cells sorted from blood, taken in a trial of the OX40 agonist ivuxolimab. CDR3 DNA sequence: TGTGCCAGCAGTGGGGGGGCCCTAGAGAACACTGAAGCTTTCTTT. Protein: CASSGGALENTEAFF.